The source of this T cell receptor beta chain is a study of shared clonotypes between healthy human individuals. Broader study findings: Richness estimates generally favored naive over memory subsets.

Sequenced by immunoSEQ multiplex PCR; TCRdb stores in-frame clones only, minus some. The table lists approximately 530,000 clones, 95% to 97% of them singletons. Concerning this clone itself: Its antigen is currently unknown.

With 1 base removed from V and 1 base from J, the gap between germline ends came to 14 bases. Germline V gene lookup returns CDR1 MGHRA and CDR2 YSYEKL. The CDR3 is 16 amino acids. V gene TRBV4-1 combines with J gene TRBJ2-7; D remains ambiguous. The specimen was naive CD4+ T cells sorted from blood. Documented subset: CD45RA+ positively selected. The TCR originated in a woman aged 25 to 39 in good health. CDR3 region: CASSQGALRRSYEQYF. The DNA for the CDR3 is TGCGCCAGCAGCCAAGGGGCTTTGCGGAGATCCTACGAGCAGTACTTC.